This T cell receptor (beta chain) was documented in a study of cytomegalovirus exposure and HLA in healthy donors (dated by TCRdb to between 2016 and 2019). As for the study more broadly: An earlier analysis of approximately 640 of the donors reported approximately 270 Gb of sequence data and 117 million unique TCR beta sequences from roughly 180 million T cells. Donor age, sex, ethnicity and CMV serostatus were compiled together with the repertoire data. The number of donors typed differed by locus, with roughly 620-630 for A, B, C, DRB1 and DQB1, around 520 for DQA1, some 570 for DPA1, and approximately 470 for DPB1. An early release covering roughly 640 HLA-typed donors comprised approximately 300 gigabases of sequencing data and around 86 million unique TCR sequences. Because of strong linkage in the cohort, five DR-DQ haplotypes were treated as single units for association and clustering. To predict cytomegalovirus infection status, the study brought together high-throughput TCR immunosequencing, statistical association of individual TCRs with disease status, and machine learning. Both class I and class II loci were covered by HLA typing, at four-digit resolution. A separate validation cohort of about 110 different subjects was used in addition to the approximately 700-subject first cohort. All discovery cohort repertoires had been generated on a single sequencing platform. Rather than using new phenotypic data, the later analysis identified candidate immune exposures from TCR beta sequences and from how often those sequences occurred across donors. Among some 410 genotyped donors of the cohort, an average of approximately 240,000 unique TCR beta nucleotide sequences was sequenced per donor, of which 15% to 20% were non-productive. The study aimed to test whether cataloging public T cell receptors could reveal signatures of past pathogen exposure. A later genetic analysis used genome-wide SNP genotypes for about 60% of the 666 donors, treating that subset as a discovery cohort. The genetic ancestry cluster associated with self-reported Caucasian donors included approximately 85% of the approximately 410 genotyped donors. The study profiled the T cell repertoires of 550 to 700 subjects by immunosequencing and related them to cytomegalovirus serostatus. To decide whether each TCR beta V gene segment behaved as functional or pseudogenic, an earlier analysis of fewer than 750 of the donors relied on high-throughput TCR beta sequencing. To study patterns of TCR occurrence, a later analysis re-analyzed previously published TCR beta repertoires from 550 to 800 donors and added high-resolution HLA genotyping.

For this clone: There is no known antigen for this receptor. The input lacks base qualities; no much larger clone sits a single base away.

In total, approximately 610 healthy bone marrow donors made up the cohort. Cohort members were all nominally healthy when sampled, although unrecorded immune exposures were likely present. The donor tested CMV seropositive and was one of the 289 seropositive cohort members. Each donor provided a peripheral blood sample, and peripheral blood mononuclear cells were used for TCR beta sequencing. Genomic DNA extraction from the blood cell samples was performed with the Qiagen DNeasy Blood Extraction Kit. The method behind the library was the immunoSEQ multiplex PCR assay. A mixture of 60 forward primers for TCR Vbeta segments and 13 reverse primers for TCR Jbeta segments was used in the multiplex PCR. A multiplex PCR assay on genomic DNA amplified the CDR3 region of rearranged TCR beta genes. The amplified TCR beta libraries were sequenced on the Illumina HiSeq System as 87-base-pair reads. The study's processing was this. In a later analysis, tens of millions of unique TCR beta chains were counted across the approximately 670 repertoires, and approximately 11 million of these chains were shared by at least two donors. To remove PCR and sequencing errors, raw reads were error-corrected and collapsed into unique sequences using a nearest-neighbor algorithm that merged closely related sequences. Alignment of CDR3 sequences to IMGT reference sequences was used to assign V, D and J gene segments. Each retained sequence needed at least a six-nucleotide match to both a V gene segment and a J gene segment. A rearrangement counted as productive if the CDR3 had no stop codons and remained in frame with V and J, and every other rearrangement counted as non-productive. Following IMGT convention, CDR3 was defined as the stretch from the second conserved V-encoded cysteine to the conserved J-encoded phenylalanine. Sequences without an unambiguous match to a single V gene segment were excluded from the earlier analysis of several hundred of the donors. In an earlier analysis of more than 500 of the donors, a V segment was called functional when productive rearrangements were above 56.7%, and segregating when the standard deviation between donors exceeded 5%. A statistical classification framework was built to diagnose cytomegalovirus status from the catalog of TCR beta chain sequences. V and J gene assignment, in a later analysis, came from comparing TCR nucleotide sequences with IMGT/GENE-DB human TR gene sequences. Using the TCRdist pipeline, a later analysis assigned CDR3 sequences along with most-parsimonious VDJ recombination scenarios. In a later analysis, each TCR beta chain was defined by its CDR3 amino acid sequence together with its V-gene family, and reads lacking a unique V-gene family were excluded. A later analysis removed 600 or so highly shared, low-generation-probability nucleotide sequences to deal with suspected cross-contamination and a sequencing artifact. A later analysis calculated a clonal expansion index for each public chain from normalized within-repertoire ranks of inferred template counts. In a later analysis, generation probabilities were computed using a VDJ recombination model fitted to out-of-frame rearrangements, and the results were checked against IGoR. In a later analysis, TCR-TCR, TCR-HLA and TCR-CMV co-occurrence was scored with hypergeometric tests, and a repertoire-size bias correction was applied to TCR pairs. A later analysis estimated false discovery rates by permuting HLA or CMV assignments 20 times. In a later analysis, co-occurring TCRs were grouped using DBSCAN, and TCRdist sequence similarity was added for clustering within HLA-allele-positive subsets. Repertoires with fewer than 30,000 or more than 120,000 public chains were left out of co-occurrence clustering, as were four to six repertoires with anomalous nucleotide sharing. TCRdb re-hosts the immuneACCESS table, in-frame sequences only. Its copies lack some clones; in the studies checked, an unresolved V gene accounts for under half of them, and the cause for the rest is not known. V, J and clone size reflect that table, while D and trimming were determined from the DNA. Counted in this sample were more than 150,000 clones; around 86% of them appeared once. The biggest ten clones account for roughly 6.3% of the sample.

Broad study findings and their caveats: An earlier analysis of approximately 600 of the donors showed that most TCR beta V segments appeared in productive rearrangements either about 87% or about 30% of the time, which broadly matched IMGT annotations. In a later analysis, TCR association rates were found to vary across HLA loci, with the most associated TCRs seen for DRB1 alleles and the fewest for HLA-C alleles. In a later analysis, 16,951 TCR beta sequences were associated with specific HLA alleles at a false discovery rate of 0.05. This cohort had only TCR beta chains sequenced, and the lack of alpha or paired-chain data limited which features could be detected. Most TCR sequences were seen in very few donors, while some public TCRs were found in many individuals. Because HLA typing was unavailable for some donors at each locus, only the typed subset was used in association tests. In a later genetic analysis, a missense DCLRE1C variant was associated with V-gene and J-gene trimming of TCR beta chains, and the association was replicated in an independent cohort. The sequencing pipeline was judged likely to have produced a cluster of highly shared sequence variants as a technical artifact. Correlated functional status among segregating V segments might reflect linkage disequilibrium, but an unknown experimental factor could not be ruled out. The classifier was reported to diagnose cytomegalovirus status with high specificity and sensitivity in both the original cohort and the validation cohort. A further reported finding was that TCR beta sequences accurately predicted the HLA-A and HLA-B alleles for most subjects in the first cohort. In vitro tests confirmed that a few of the cytomegalovirus-associated TCR beta chains recognize cytomegalovirus antigens. In a later analysis, HLA-associated TCR beta chains showed more clonal expansion and lower generation probabilities than non-associated chains that were equally common. In a later analysis, several top co-occurrence clusters were reported to appear linked to parvovirus B19, influenza, CMV and Epstein-Barr virus. The study listed 164 TCR beta chains as associated with cytomegalovirus. For the cohort, immune exposure information was limited to CMV serostatus. Roughly uniform sequencing depth across donors was assumed in presence/absence analyses, although this assumption may not hold. Compared with the roughly 720-donor mean, donors in an Asian-associated ancestry cluster had fewer N-insertions in productive TCRs, according to a later genetic analysis. Because counts were too low, about 18 rarely observed V segments, including chromosome 9 orphons, were excluded from the earlier analysis of 587 of the donors. Strong co-occurrence of HLA alleles, especially DR and DQ, made assigning TCR associations to individual alleles difficult. In a later analysis, most CMV-associated TCR beta chains were found to appear HLA-restricted, with HLA associations seemingly driven largely by CMV exposure. According to the authors, the approach could potentially be generalized to other disease states and immunological phenotypes.

Sequencing was done on a sample of PBMCs. The receptor comes from a man in his forties in good health and CMV-seropositive.

CDR3 reads: CASGPLAGAANYGYTF. The DNA reads as follows: TGTGCTAGTGGTCCCCTGGCGGGTGCAGCTAACTATGGCTACACCTTC. Recombination joined TRBV12-5 with TRBJ1-2; no D gene can be assigned with confidence. From the cysteine up to the phenylalanine, the CDR3 has a length of 16 residues. The only DNA kept is the CDR3, 48 bases in frame from the first base. The germline V gene sets CDR1 to LGHNT and CDR2 to FRNRAP. V loses 5 bases of germline sequence and J loses 0 bases, and the interval between the two ends is 16 bases.